Below are 29 T cell receptor beta chains sequenced from a single sample in a study of cytomegalovirus exposure and HLA in healthy donors. This table comes from immunoSEQ multiplex PCR, and its TCRdb copy is limited to in-frame clones, with some not included. Of 150,000 to 200,000 clones in the sample, around four fifths are singletons; the top ten hold 2% to 2.5%. The sequenced sample was PBMCs. The receptors were gathered from a man between 25 and 39 years old in good health and CMV-seropositive.

CDR3 residues: CASSYFTGSSLYGYTF. The CDR3 DNA is TGTGCCAGCAGTTACTTTACAGGCTCCAGTCTCTATGGCTACACCTTC. V usage is TRBV6-5 and J usage is TRBJ1-2, with D perhaps matching TRBD1 (5 bases). The CDR3 extends over 16 amino acids. CDR1 MNHEY and CDR2 SVGAGI come from the germline V gene. Trimming removed 1 base at V and 4 bases at J, with 16 bases between.

The chain combines TRBV6-1 with TRBJ2-7; TRBD2 agrees at 8 bases. Germline CDR1 and CDR2: MNHNS and SASEGT. The V and J ends lost 5 bases and 4 bases, in that order; junction bases with no gene match: 7. The CDR3 runs 14 residues. The CDR3 reads CASSSTSELYEQYF. The CDR3 DNA sequence: TGTGCCAGCAGTTCGACTAGCGAGCTATACGAGCAGTACTTC.

This clone was found once. This sequence joins TRBV4-3 and TRBJ2-7, with D possibly matching TRBD2 (5 bases). Looked up from germline, CDR1 is LGHNA and CDR2 is YSLEER. V was cut by 0 bases and J by 0 bases, with 12 bases left in between. This CDR3 spans 16 amino acids. CDR3: CASSQDRGFISYEQYF. CDR3 sequence (DNA): TGCGCCAGCAGCCAAGATCGGGGATTCATCTCCTACGAGCAGTACTTC.

This rearrangement joins TRBV27 to TRBJ1-3, with TRBD1 identical over 7 bases. Germline V gives CDR1 MNHEY, CDR2 SMNVEV (reference sequence). The CDR3 runs to 13 residues. J was trimmed by 9 bases and V by 2 bases; bases with no gene match: 4. Here the CDR3 reads CASSLAGGATIYF. The CDR3 nucleotides read TGTGCCAGCAGTTTAGCAGGGGGTGCCACCATATATTTT.

The genes are TRBV2 and TRBJ1-4; 11 bases map to TRBD1. The V segment lost 6 bases and the J segment 7 bases; nucleotides outside the gene matches: 7. Germline CDR1 reads SNHLY; CDR2 reads FYNNEI. The CDR3 extends over 15 amino acids. The CDR3 loop reads CASSSDRGHGEKLFF. DNA of the CDR3: TGTGCCAGCAGCTCGGACAGGGGGCATGGTGAAAAACTGTTTTTT.

This chain joins TRBV7-9 and TRBJ1-1; 7 bases are shared with TRBD1. This CDR3 has 15 amino acids. J lost 1 base, V lost 2 bases, and 4 bases had no gene match. CDR1 is SEHNR and CDR2 is FQNEAQ in the germline V gene (reference sequence). The CDR3 sequence is CASSLPRQGNTEAFF. In DNA, the CDR3 is TGTGCCAGCAGCTTACCCAGACAGGGGAACACTGAAGCTTTCTTT.

V and J are TRBV11-2 and TRBJ2-3, with unresolved D. The V end was cut by 3 bases, the J end by 3 bases, with 4 bases between. Germline CDR1 SGHAT, CDR2 FQNNGV. The CDR3 runs to 12 residues. The CDR3 nucleotides are TGTGCCAGCAGCTTCAGGACAGATACGCAGTATTTT. It encodes CASSFRTDTQYF.

This clone was recorded only once. The chain has TRBV7-9 and TRBJ2-7, with TRBD2 as a possible D gene (6 bases). V lost 5 bases, J lost 5 bases, and 16 bases lay in between. In germline, CDR1 is SEHNR, CDR2 FQNEAQ (reference sequence). The CDR3 extends over 14 amino acids. CDR3 sequence (DNA): TGTGCCAGCAGCCCCTCGGGGGATGGAAACGAGCAGTACTTC. This encodes CASSPSGDGNEQYF.

The chain links TRBV28 to TRBJ2-4; D is possibly TRBD2 (5 bases). This CDR3 has 13 amino acids. Trimming removed 2 bases at V and 7 bases at J, with 9 bases between. The germline V gene has CDR1 MDHEN and CDR2 SYDVKM. The DNA for the CDR3 is TGTGCCAGCAGTTTAAGGACTGAGAACATTCAGTACTTC. It encodes CASSLRTENIQYF. Filled out from reference TRBV28 and TRBJ2-4, the complete variable domain reads DVKVTQSSRYLVKRTGEKVFLECVQDMDHENMFWYRQDPGLGLRLIYFSYDVKMKEKGDIPEGYSVSREKKERFSLILESASTNQTSMYLCASSLRTENIQYFGAGTRLSVL.

Many counts were recorded for this clone. One end of the junction does not line up with germline, which may come from a read error. This CDR3 is CASSLRGDSYEQYF. The CDR3 DNA reads TGTGCTAGCAGCTTACGGGGAGACTCCTACGAGCAGTACTTC. The chain has TRBV7-7 and TRBJ2-7, with D possibly TRBD2 on 5 matching bases. The CDR3 runs to 14 residues. Germline-derived CDR1 and CDR2 are SSHAT and FNYEAQ (reference sequence).

V gene TRBV1 combines with J gene TRBJ2-2; TRBD2 is the table's D call, not checked against the DNA. TRBV1 is shown as a pseudogene. The CDR3 is 19 amino acids. Here the CDR3 DNA reads TGCACCAGCAGCCAATGGGAACTAGCGGGGGGTGCGAACACCGGGGAGCTGTTTTTT. Translation gives CTSSQWELAGGANTGELFF.

The chain has TRBV27 and TRBJ2-3; weak D call: TRBD1 (6 bases). CDR1 is MNHEY, CDR2 SMNVEV, per germline (reference sequence). Between the trimmed V and J ends, which lost 8 bases and 2 bases, there was a span of 14 bases. The CDR3 is made up of 14 amino acids. The CDR3 DNA reads TGTGCCAGCGGCCTTGGGGGCTCCACAGATACGCAGTATTTT. Translation gives CASGLGGSTDTQYF.

J is TRBJ2-7 and V is TRBV9; TRBD1 aligns across 8 bases. J was trimmed by 4 bases and V by 0 bases; bases with no gene match: 9. Germline V gives CDR1 SGDLS, CDR2 YYNGEE. The length of the CDR3 is 16 residues. The CDR3 sequence is CASSVGAGGRGYEQYF. CDR3 sequence (DNA): TGTGCCAGCAGCGTAGGAGCAGGGGGCCGGGGTTACGAGCAGTACTTC.

CDR3 loop: CASSQALQGLRDGYTF. The DNA for the CDR3 is TGCGCCAGCAGCCAAGCTCTACAGGGGTTAAGGGATGGCTACACCTTC. The chain carries TRBV4-3 and TRBJ1-2, with TRBD1 matching 7 bases. The CDR3 length is 16 residues. Germline CDR1 reads LGHNA; CDR2 reads YSLEER. J gave up 6 bases and V 1 base, and 11 bases lay outside the gene matches.

The J gene is TRBJ1-5, the V gene TRBV2, with D perhaps TRBD1 (5 bases). Germline V lookup: CDR1 SNHLY, CDR2 FYNNEI. Trimming cost V 0 bases and J 9 bases, with 18 bases left between them. CDR3 length: 16 residues. CDR3 sequence reads: CASSEALGWGDGPQHF. CDR3 nucleotides: TGTGCCAGCAGTGAAGCGCTTGGCTGGGGCGATGGGCCCCAGCATTTT.

The rearrangement joins TRBV29-1 to TRBJ2-2, with 9 bases lining up with TRBD1. Germline assignment: CDR1 SQVTM and CDR2 ANQGSEA. V lost 3 bases, J lost 3 bases, and 8 bases stayed unmatched. The CDR3 runs to 16 residues. This CDR3 reads CSVDMGQGRHTGELFF. The CDR3 DNA sequence: TGCAGCGTTGATATGGGACAGGGACGACACACCGGGGAGCTGTTTTTT.

This chain joins TRBV19 and TRBJ2-5; D possibly corresponds to TRBD1 (6 bases). The CDR3 covers 13 residues. Trimming pared 5 bases from V and 2 bases from J, leaving 9 bases between. Looked up from germline, CDR1 is LNHDA and CDR2 is SQIVND (reference sequence). As DNA, the CDR3 is TGTGCCAGTAGTCCACAGGGTCAAGAGACCCAGTACTTC. Its translation is CASSPQGQETQYF.

The genes are TRBV11-2 and TRBJ2-1; D perhaps matches TRBD1 (6 bases). Germline values: CDR1 SGHAT, CDR2 FQNNGV. CDR3 length: 17 amino acids. V was pared by 3 bases and J by 9 bases, with 24 bases between. The CDR3: CASSFWGRAMTGGEQFF. CDR3 nucleotide sequence: TGTGCCAGCAGCTTTTGGGGGCGAGCTATGACCGGAGGTGAGCAGTTCTTC. Full variable domain (missing parts from reference TRBV11-2 and TRBJ2-1): EAGVAQSPRYKIIEKRQSVAFWCNPISGHATLYWYQQILGQGPKLLIQFQNNGVVDDSQLPKDRFSAERLKGVDSTLKIQPAKLEDSAVYLCASSFWGRAMTGGEQFFGPGTRLTVL.

The chain links TRBV9 to TRBJ1-2; a possible D gene is TRBD1 (5 bases). Germline V gene sequence: CDR1 SGDLS, CDR2 YYNGEE. The length of the CDR3 is 16 residues. Deletions cut 5 bases from V and 1 base from J, with 18 bases between. The CDR3 sequence is CASSEMSTAHNYGYTF. DNA for the CDR3: TGTGCCAGCAGTGAGATGTCGACAGCACATAACTATGGCTACACCTTC.

The V call is TRBV14, the J call TRBJ1-2; unclear D gene. V shed 4 bases and J shed 4 bases, with 10 bases lying between them. The CDR3 extends over 13 amino acids. Germline assignment: CDR1 SGHDN and CDR2 FVKESK. The CDR3 bases are TGTGCCAGCAGCCCCGGGAACCCCTATGGCTACACCTTC. It codes for CASSPGNPYGYTF. Based on the CDR3 plus reference TRBV14 and TRBJ1-2, the full variable domain is EAGVTQFPSHSVIEKGQTVTLRCDPISGHDNLYWYRRVMGKEIKFLLHFVKESKQDESGMPNNRFLAERTGGTYSTLKVQPAELEDSGVYFCASSPGNPYGYTFGSGTRLTVV.

The chain combines TRBV6-5 with TRBJ2-3, with D perhaps matching TRBD1 (6 bases). Trimming stripped 0 bases from V and 4 bases from J, with 11 bases between. Germline V gives CDR1 MNHEY, CDR2 SVGAGI. This CDR3 spans 15 amino acids. The CDR3 nucleotides read TGTGCCAGCAGTTACTCGACAGGACCCGCAGATACGCAGTATTTT. It codes for CASSYSTGPADTQYF.

The V and J genes are TRBV14 and TRBJ2-1; 10 bases match TRBD2. V shed 6 bases and J 4 bases; nucleotides not matched to a gene: 6. Germline V gives CDR1 SGHDN, CDR2 FVKESK. The CDR3 length is 15 residues. CDR3 amino acids: CASRSSGGDYNEQFF. The CDR3 DNA follows: TGTGCCAGCAGATCAAGCGGGGGGGATTACAATGAGCAGTTCTTC.

This clone was recorded only once. The rearrangement joins TRBV5-1 to TRBJ1-1; D possibly corresponds to TRBD1 (5 bases). Trimming removed 1 base from V and 1 base from J, with 8 bases in between. The CDR3 runs 14 residues. Germline CDR1 reads SGHRS; CDR2 reads YFSETQ. CDR3: CASSLFGGNTEAFF. CDR3 in DNA: TGCGCCAGCAGCTTGTTCGGGGGGAACACTGAAGCTTTCTTT.

This chain uses TRBV7-6 with TRBJ2-7, with D possibly TRBD1 on 6 matching bases. V lost 1 base to trimming and J lost 3 bases, with 7 bases between them. The CDR3 loop spans 13 amino acids. Germline assignment: CDR1 SGHVS and CDR2 FNYEAQ. The CDR3 DNA reads as TGTGCCAGCAGCTTAGGAGGGGGCTACGAGCAGTACTTC. Its protein is CASSLGGGYEQYF. The variable domain in full, completed from reference TRBV7-6 and TRBJ2-7, reads GAGVSQSPRYKVTKRGQDVALRCDPISGHVSLYWYRQALGQGPEFLTYFNYEAQQDKSGLPNDRFSAERPEGSISTLTIQRTEQRDSAMYRCASSLGGGYEQYFGPGTRLTVT.

This chain connects TRBV2 to TRBJ1-1; 9 bases line up with TRBD1. Germline assignment: CDR1 SNHLY and CDR2 FYNNEI. The CDR3 spans 16 residues. V lost 2 bases, J lost 4 bases, and 8 bases stayed unmatched. CDR3 amino acids: CASSEMGGQGSTEAFF. The DNA of the CDR3 is TGTGCCAGCAGTGAAATGGGAGGACAGGGGAGCACTGAAGCTTTCTTT.

The chain joins TRBV7-2 to TRBJ2-1; TRBD2 matches 12 bases. The J segment lost 4 bases and the V segment lost 6 bases, leaving 7 bases of the junction unmatched. CDR3 length equals 16 residues. Germline-derived CDR1 and CDR2 are SGHTA and FQGNSA. The CDR3 DNA is TGTGCCAGCAGTCTAGCGGGGGGGCTAGGATACAATGAGCAGTTCTTC. Translated, it gives CASSLAGGLGYNEQFF. The complete variable domain, with remaining parts taken from reference TRBV7-2 and TRBJ2-1, reads GAGVSQSPSNKVTEKGKDVELRCDPISGHTALYWYRQSLGQGLEFLIYFQGNSAPDKSGLPSDRFSAERTGGSVSTLTIQRTQQEDSAVYLCASSLAGGLGYNEQFFGPGTRLTVL.

Here the CDR3 DNA reads TGTGCCAGCAGTGAACAGGGGGCGGGGGAGACCCAGTACTTC. Protein: CASSEQGAGETQYF. V usage is TRBV2 and J usage is TRBJ2-5, with 8 nucleotides matching TRBD1. CDR3 length equals 14 residues. With 2 bases clipped from V and 5 bases from J, the junction kept 4 bases outside the gene matches. Germline lookup yields CDR1 SNHLY and CDR2 FYNNEI.

The chain uses TRBV5-1 and TRBJ2-3; D is undetermined. There are 14 residues in the CDR3. Germline CDR1 and CDR2: SGHRS and YFSETQ. Trimming took off 2 bases at V and 2 bases at J, with 9 bases between the two ends. The chain's CDR3 is CASSFDSNTDTQYF. In DNA, the CDR3 is TGCGCCAGCAGCTTCGACTCTAACACAGATACGCAGTATTTT.

This CDR3 is CASSEFVSGGQETQYF. The CDR3 coding sequence is TGTGCCAGCAGTGAATTTGTTAGCGGGGGCCAAGAGACCCAGTACTTC. This rearrangement joins TRBV6-1 to TRBJ2-5, with 9 bases aligning to TRBD2. V dropped 2 bases and J dropped 1; count of bases not matched to a gene: 5. The CDR3 extends over 16 amino acids. Germline CDR1 MNHNS, CDR2 SASEGT.